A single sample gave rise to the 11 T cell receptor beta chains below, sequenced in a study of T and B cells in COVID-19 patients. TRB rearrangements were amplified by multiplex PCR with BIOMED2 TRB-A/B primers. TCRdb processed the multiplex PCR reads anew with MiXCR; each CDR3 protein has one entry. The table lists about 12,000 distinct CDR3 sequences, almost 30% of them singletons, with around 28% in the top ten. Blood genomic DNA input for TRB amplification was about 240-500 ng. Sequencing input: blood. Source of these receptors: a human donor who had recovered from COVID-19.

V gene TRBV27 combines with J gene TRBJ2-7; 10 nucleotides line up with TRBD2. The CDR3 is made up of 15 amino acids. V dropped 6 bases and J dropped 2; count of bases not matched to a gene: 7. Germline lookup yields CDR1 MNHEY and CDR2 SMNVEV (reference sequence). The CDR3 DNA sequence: TGTGCCAGCAGCCCACCCAGCGGGGGGGCCTACGAGCAGTACGTC. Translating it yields CASSPPSGGAYEQYV.

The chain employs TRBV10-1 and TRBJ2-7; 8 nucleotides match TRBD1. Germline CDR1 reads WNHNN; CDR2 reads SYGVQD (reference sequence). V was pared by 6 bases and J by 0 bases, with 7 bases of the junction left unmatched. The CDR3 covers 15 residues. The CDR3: CASRLYGQGSYEQYV. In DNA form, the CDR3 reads TGCGCCAGCAGATTATATGGACAGGGCTCCTACGAGCAGTACGTC.

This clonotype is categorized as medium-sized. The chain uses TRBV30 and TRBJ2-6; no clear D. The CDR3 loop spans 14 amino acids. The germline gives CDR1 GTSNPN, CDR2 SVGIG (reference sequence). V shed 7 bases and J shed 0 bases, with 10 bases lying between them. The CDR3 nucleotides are TGTGCCTCCGAGTCGTTCTCTGGGGCCAACGTCCTGACTTTC. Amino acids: CASESFSGANVLTF.

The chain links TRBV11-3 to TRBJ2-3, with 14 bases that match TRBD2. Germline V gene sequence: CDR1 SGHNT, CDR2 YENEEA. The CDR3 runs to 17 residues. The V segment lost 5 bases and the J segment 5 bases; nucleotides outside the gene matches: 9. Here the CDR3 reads CASSTRGLAGVGDTQYF. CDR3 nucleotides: TGTGCCAGCAGCACTAGGGGACTAGCGGGAGTGGGAGATACGCAGTATTTT. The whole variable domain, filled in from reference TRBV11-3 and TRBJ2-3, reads EAGVVQSPRYKIIEKKQPVAFWCNPISGHNTLYWYLQNLGQGPELLIRYENEEAVDDSQLPKDRFSAERLKGVDSTLKIQPAELGDSAVYLCASSTRGLAGVGDTQYFGPGTRLTVL.

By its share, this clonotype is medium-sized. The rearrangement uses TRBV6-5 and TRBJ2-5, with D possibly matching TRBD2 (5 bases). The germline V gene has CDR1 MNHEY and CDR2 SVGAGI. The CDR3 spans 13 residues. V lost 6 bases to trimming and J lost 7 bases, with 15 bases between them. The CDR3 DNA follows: TGTGCCAGCAGGCGGACTGACCTAGGGACCCAGTACTTC. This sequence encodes CASRRTDLGTQYF.

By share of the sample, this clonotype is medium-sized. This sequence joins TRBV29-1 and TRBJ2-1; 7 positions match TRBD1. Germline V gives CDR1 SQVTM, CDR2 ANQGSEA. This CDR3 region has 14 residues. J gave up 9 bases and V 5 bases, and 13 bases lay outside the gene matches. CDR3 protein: CSVPEQGSHPEQFF. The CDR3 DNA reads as TGCAGCGTTCCCGAACAGGGGTCACATCCTGAGCAGTTCTTC.

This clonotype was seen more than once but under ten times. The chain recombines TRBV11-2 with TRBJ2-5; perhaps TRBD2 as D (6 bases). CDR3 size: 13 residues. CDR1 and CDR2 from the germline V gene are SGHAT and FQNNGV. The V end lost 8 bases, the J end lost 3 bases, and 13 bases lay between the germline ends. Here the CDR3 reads CASRTSGEETQYF. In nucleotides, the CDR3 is TGTGCCAGCCGCACCTCGGGGGAAGAGACCCAGTACTTC.

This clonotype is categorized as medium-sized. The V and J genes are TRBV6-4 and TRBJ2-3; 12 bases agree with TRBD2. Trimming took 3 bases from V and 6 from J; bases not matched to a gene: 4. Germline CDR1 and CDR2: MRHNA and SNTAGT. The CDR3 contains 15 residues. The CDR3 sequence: CASSERTSGMDTQYF. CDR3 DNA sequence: TGTGCCAGCAGTGAACGGACTAGCGGGATGGATACGCAGTATTTT.

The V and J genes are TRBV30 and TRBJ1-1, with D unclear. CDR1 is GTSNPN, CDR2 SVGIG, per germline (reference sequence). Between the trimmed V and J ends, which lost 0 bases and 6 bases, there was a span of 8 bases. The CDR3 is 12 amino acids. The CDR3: CAWSVVGAEAFF. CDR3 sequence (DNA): TGTGCCTGGAGTGTAGTCGGCGCTGAAGCTTTCTTT.

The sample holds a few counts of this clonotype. The CDR3 region has the DNA TGTGCCAGCAGCTTACCTAGCGACACAGATACGCAGTATTTT. It encodes CASSLPSDTDTQYF. The V gene is TRBV11-3, the J gene TRBJ2-3, with a possible D match to TRBD2 (6 bases). This CDR3 comprises 14 residues. Germline V gives CDR1 SGHNT, CDR2 YENEEA. V was clipped by 2 bases and J by 2 bases, with 8 bases between them.

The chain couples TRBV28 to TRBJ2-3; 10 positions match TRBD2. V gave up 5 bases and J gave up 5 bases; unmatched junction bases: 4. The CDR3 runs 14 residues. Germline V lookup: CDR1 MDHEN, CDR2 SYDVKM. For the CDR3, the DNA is TGTGCCAGCAGTAGTCTAGCGGGAGTAGATACGCAGTATTTT. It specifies CASSSLAGVDTQYF. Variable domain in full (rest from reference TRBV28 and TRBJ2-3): DVKVTQSSRYLVKRTGEKVFLECVQDMDHENMFWYRQDPGLGLRLIYFSYDVKMKEKGDIPEGYSVSREKKERFSLILESASTNQTSMYLCASSSLAGVDTQYFGPGTRLTVL.